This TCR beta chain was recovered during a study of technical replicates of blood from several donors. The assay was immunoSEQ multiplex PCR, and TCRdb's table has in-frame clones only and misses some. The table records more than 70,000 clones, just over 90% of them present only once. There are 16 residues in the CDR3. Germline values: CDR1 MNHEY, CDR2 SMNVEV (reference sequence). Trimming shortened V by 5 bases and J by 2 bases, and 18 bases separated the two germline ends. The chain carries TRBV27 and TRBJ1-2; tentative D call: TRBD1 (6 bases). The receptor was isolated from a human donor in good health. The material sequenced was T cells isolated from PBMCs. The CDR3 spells CASSPGHLNVNYGYTF. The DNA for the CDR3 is TGTGCCAGCAGTCCGGGACACTTAAATGTGAACTATGGCTACACCTTC.